This paragraph reports one T cell receptor beta chain. The record originates from a study of blood T cell repertoires in COVID-19. The overall study: Acute-phase and convalescent COVID-19 samples originated in the United States, Italy and Spain. The cDNA or gDNA used as material had been derived from T cells, B-cell-depleted T cells, or PBMCs.

Original analysis: Counts of nucleated cells, estimated from reference gene primer amplification, were obtained. This table comes from immunoSEQ multiplex PCR, and its TCRdb copy is limited to in-frame clones, with some not included. That table is the source of V, J and clone size, and D and trimming were worked out from the DNA. This table holds approximately 150,000 clones, roughly 87% found once. Trimming removed 1 base from V and 6 bases from J, with 7 bases in between. Per germline, CDR1 SGHTA and CDR2 FQGNSA. CDR3 size: 14 residues. What was sequenced was peripheral blood. The clonotype comes from a woman aged 60-75 years with active or convalescent COVID-19. The gene calls are TRBV7-2 and TRBJ1-6; D is uncertain. For the CDR3, the DNA is TGTGCCAGCAGCTTAGTGATCGGTAATTCACCCCTCCACTTT. It yields the protein CASSLVIGNSPLHF.